These T cell receptor beta chains were read from a single sample in a study of cytotoxic CD8 clonotypes in ibrutinib-treated CLL. TCRdb keeps only in-frame clones here, not all; method: immunoSEQ multiplex PCR. Among some 120,000 clones listed, 58% were seen once. The specimen comprised PBMCs, sampled after 24 months of ibrutinib treatment. The receptors derive from a human donor with chronic lymphocytic leukemia. The CDR3 runs from the conserved cysteine through the conserved F or W. The order of the fields is clone size, V gene, D gene, J gene, CDR3 protein, CDR3 DNA. The D gene is left open where the match is weak. Clone size, where shown, is once, few, many, or a class for clones that have expanded.

>-|TRBV7-3|TRBD2|TRBJ2-2
CASSLAGTRGAGELFF
TGTGCCAGCAGCTTGGCCGGGACTAGGGGAGCCGGGGAGCTGTTTTTT
>-|TRBV6-1|-|TRBJ1-5
CASSAQGGGQPQHF
TGTGCCAGCAGCGCACAGGGTGGCGGGCAGCCCCAGCATTTT
>once|TRBV7-6|TRBD2|TRBJ2-3
CASTSGVADTQYF
TGTGCCAGCACTAGCGGGGTCGCAGATACGCAGTATTTT
>-|TRBV9|-|TRBJ2-1
CASSAMSSGNEQFF
TGTGCCAGCAGCGCTATGTCTTCCGGTAATGAGCAGTTCTTC
>-|TRBV7-6|TRBD1|TRBJ1-2
CASSARDRGHDGYTF
TGTGCCAGCAGCGCCCGGGACAGGGGGCACGATGGCTACACCTTC
>-|TRBV27|-|TRBJ2-7
CASRSPGSYEQYF
TGTGCCAGCAGGAGTCCAGGAAGCTACGAGCAGTACTTC
>-|TRBV7-2|-|TRBJ2-2
CASSSSGLNTGELFF
TGTGCCAGCAGCTCCTCAGGGCTGAACACCGGGGAGCTGTTTTTT
>-|TRBV9|-|TRBJ1-4
CASSVSVQINEKLFF
TGTGCCAGCAGCGTAAGTGTCCAGATTAATGAAAAACTGTTTTTT
>-|TRBV20-1|-|TRBJ2-7
CSARESRGQYF
TGCAGTGCTAGAGAATCCCGCGGGCAGTACTTC
>-|TRBV14|-|TRBJ2-7
CASSQSDVWGTYEQYF
TGTGCCAGCAGCCAAAGCGATGTATGGGGAACCTACGAGCAGTACTTC
>few|TRBV28|TRBD1|TRBJ2-7
CASSNGQGGEQYF
TGTGCCAGCAGTAACGGACAGGGAGGCGAGCAGTACTTC
>-|TRBV9|-|TRBJ2-1
CASSVDRGEQFF
TGTGCCAGCAGCGTAGATCGGGGGGAGCAGTTCTTC
>-|TRBV7-2|-|TRBJ1-5
CASSSAEGQPQHF
TGTGCCAGCAGCTCAGCCGAGGGTCAGCCCCAGCATTTT
>-|TRBV29-1|-|TRBJ1-1
CSVGDPRVGTEAFF
TGCAGCGTTGGCGACCCAAGGGTGGGCACTGAAGCTTTCTTT
>-|TRBV18|TRBD1|TRBJ2-7
CASSPGTAYEQYF
TGTGCCAGCTCACCAGGGACAGCCTACGAGCAGTACTTC
>few|TRBV2|-|TRBJ1-2
CASSERVFGYTF
TGTGCCAGCAGTGAACGAGTATTTGGCTACACCTTC
>few|TRBV18|-|TRBJ1-6
CASSPLGQTTYSPLHF
TGTGCCAGCTCACCACTAGGACAGACGACTTATTCACCCCTCCACTTT
>-|TRBV25-1|-|TRBJ2-5
CASSLTLETQYF
TGTGCCAGCAGTCTAACGTTAGAGACCCAGTACTTC
>-|TRBV7-7|-|TRBJ2-1
CASSLGSGLSYNEQFF
TGTGCTAGCAGCTTAGGAAGCGGGCTCTCCTACAATGAGCAGTTCTTC
>many|TRBV10-2|-|TRBJ1-4
CASSPQRNEKLFF
TGCGCCAGCAGTCCACAACGTAATGAAAAACTGTTTTTT
>few|TRBV6-1|TRBD2|TRBJ2-4
CASSEVGLAGGIRPIQYF
TGTGCCAGCAGTGAAGTTGGACTAGCGGGAGGTATTCGACCCATTCAGTACTTC
>-|TRBV6-5|-|TRBJ1-1
CAVGRVGTEAFF
TGTGCCGTTGGGAGGGTGGGCACTGAAGCTTTCTTT
>-|TRBV30|TRBD1|TRBJ2-7
CAWSQPGQGEKQYF
TGTGCCTGGAGTCAACCGGGACAGGGCGAGAAGCAGTACTTC
>few|TRBV7-9|-|TRBJ2-3
CASSLVGESTDTQYF
TGTGCCAGCAGCTTAGTGGGGGAGAGCACAGATACGCAGTATTTT
>-|TRBV5-6|TRBD2|TRBJ2-1
CASSLSGTSFDEQFF
TGTGCCAGCAGCTTGTCCGGGACTAGCTTCGATGAGCAGTTCTTC
>-|TRBV5-1|-|TRBJ2-1
CASSLDPQDNEQFF
TGCGCCAGCAGCTTGGATCCACAGGACAATGAGCAGTTCTTC
>-|TRBV7-8|-|TRBJ1-3
CASSLSRRNTIYF
TGTGCCAGCAGCTTATCCCGAAGAAACACCATATATTTT
>few|TRBV5-1|-|TRBJ1-5
CASSLEPAGYSNQPQHF
TGCGCCAGCAGCTTGGAGCCTGCGGGGTATAGCAATCAGCCCCAGCATTTT
>-|TRBV25-1|-|TRBJ2-1
CASSVSYNEQFF
TGTGCCAGCAGTGTTTCCTACAATGAGCAGTTCTTC
>-|TRBV7-2|TRBD1|TRBJ1-1
CASSLDAGQRLTEAFF
TGTGCCAGCAGCTTAGATGCGGGACAGCGTCTCACTGAAGCTTTCTTT
>-|TRBV29-1|-|TRBJ2-1
CSAQRWDREQFF
TGCAGCGCCCAAAGGTGGGATAGGGAGCAGTTCTTC
>-|TRBV6-4|-|TRBJ1-2
CASSDSSGGSYTF
TGTGCCAGCAGTGACTCTTCGGGGGGCAGCTACACCTTC
>-|TRBV7-3|TRBD1|TRBJ1-1
CASRSTGVGTEAFF
TGTGCCAGCAGATCGACAGGGGTGGGGACTGAAGCTTTCTTT
>-|TRBV7-2|-|TRBJ1-1
CASSSPQLGGPINTEAFF
TGTGCCAGCAGCTCGCCCCAACTAGGGGGACCGATTAACACTGAAGCTTTCTTT
>few|TRBV10-1|TRBD1|TRBJ2-7
CASSEYRTGNYEQYF
TGCGCCAGCAGTGAGTACAGGACAGGAAACTACGAGCAGTACTTC
>-|TRBV28|TRBD1|TRBJ1-2
CASSETGQGARQAYGYTF
TGTGCCAGCAGCGAGACGGGACAGGGGGCGAGACAGGCCTATGGCTACACCTTC
>-|TRBV30|-|TRBJ2-2
CAWSGNTGELFF
TGTGCCTGGAGTGGAAACACCGGGGAGCTGTTTTTT
>few|TRBV5-4|-|TRBJ2-1
CASSLAGRNEQFF
TGTGCCAGCAGCTTGGCCGGCCGGAACGAGCAGTTCTTC
>-|TRBV27|TRBD1|TRBJ1-1
CASSSGQGGNTEAFF
TGTGCCAGCAGTTCTGGTCAGGGGGGAAACACTGAAGCTTTCTTT
>few|TRBV20-1|-|TRBJ1-2
CSARTAYGYTF
TGCAGTGCTAGGACGGCCTATGGCTACACCTTC
>-|TRBV19|TRBD2|TRBJ2-6
CASSTTSAGANVLTF
TGTGCCAGTAGTACTACTAGCGCTGGGGCCAACGTCCTGACTTTC
>-|TRBV9|TRBD1|TRBJ2-3
CASSVETGQGSTDTQYF
TGTGCCAGCAGCGTAGAGACAGGACAGGGGAGCACAGATACGCAGTATTTT
>-|TRBV18|-|TRBJ2-3
CANSPGLTDTQYF
TGTGCCAACTCACCGGGACTCACAGATACGCAGTATTTT
>-|TRBV9|-|TRBJ2-5
CASSPTSGYSQETQYF
TGTGCCAGCAGCCCGACCAGCGGGTACAGCCAAGAGACCCAGTACTTC
>once|TRBV5-1|-|TRBJ1-1
CASSRGAANTEAFF
TGCGCCAGCAGCAGGGGGGCGGCGAACACTGAAGCTTTCTTT
>-|TRBV2|-|TRBJ1-5
CASSGRGFGNQPQHF
TGTGCCAGCAGTGGAAGGGGCTTTGGCAATCAGCCCCAGCATTTT
>-|TRBV28|TRBD2|TRBJ2-1
CASSLAGGIDEQFF
TGTGCCAGCAGTCTAGCGGGGGGCATCGATGAGCAGTTCTTC
>-|TRBV7-8|TRBD2|TRBJ2-5
CASSNSGGVGTQYF
TGTGCCAGCAGCAATAGCGGGGGGGTCGGCACCCAGTACTTC
>-|TRBV7-3|-|TRBJ2-5
CASSLTGLRGPETQYF
TGTGCCAGCAGCTTAACCGGGCTCAGGGGACCAGAGACCCAGTACTTC
>-|TRBV20-1|-|TRBJ1-1
CSAEYGFEAFF
TGCAGTGCCGAGTACGGGTTTGAAGCTTTCTTT
>-|TRBV5-6|-|TRBJ2-7
CASSFFGDYEQYF
TGTGCCAGCAGCTTTTTCGGGGACTACGAGCAGTACTTC
>-|TRBV19|-|TRBJ2-2
CASKLEGRANYFTGELFF
TGTGCCAGTAAATTGGAGGGTCGGGCAAACTACTTTACCGGGGAGCTGTTTTTT
>once|TRBV2|TRBD2|TRBJ2-7
CASSEQSTSGGYEQYF
TGTGCCAGCAGTGAACAGTCCACTAGCGGGGGCTACGAGCAGTACTTC
>-|TRBV30|TRBD2|TRBJ2-7
CAWSVLAGGEQYF
TGTGCCTGGAGTGTACTGGCGGGGGGCGAGCAGTACTTC
>few|TRBV30|-|TRBJ1-1
CAWGQGITNTEAFF
TGTGCCTGGGGACAAGGGATTACTAACACTGAAGCTTTCTTT
>-|TRBV7-8|TRBD2|TRBJ2-7
CASSHGLTRGGAYEQYF
TGTGCCAGCAGTCACGGGCTTACTCGGGGGGGAGCCTACGAGCAGTACTTC
>-|TRBV9|-|TRBJ2-7
CASSVLGSSYEQYF
TGTGCCAGCAGCGTATTAGGGAGCTCCTACGAGCAGTACTTC
>few|TRBV11-1|-|TRBJ2-7
CASRGPGNEQYF
TGTGCCAGCCGTGGCCCAGGAAACGAGCAGTACTTC
>-|TRBV6-5|TRBD2|TRBJ2-4
CASSGTSGRIQYF
TGTGCCAGCAGCGGGACTAGCGGGCGGATTCAGTACTTC
>few|TRBV6-1|-|TRBJ1-4
CASSGDLNEKLFF
TGTGCCAGCAGTGGGGACTTAAATGAAAAACTGTTTTTT